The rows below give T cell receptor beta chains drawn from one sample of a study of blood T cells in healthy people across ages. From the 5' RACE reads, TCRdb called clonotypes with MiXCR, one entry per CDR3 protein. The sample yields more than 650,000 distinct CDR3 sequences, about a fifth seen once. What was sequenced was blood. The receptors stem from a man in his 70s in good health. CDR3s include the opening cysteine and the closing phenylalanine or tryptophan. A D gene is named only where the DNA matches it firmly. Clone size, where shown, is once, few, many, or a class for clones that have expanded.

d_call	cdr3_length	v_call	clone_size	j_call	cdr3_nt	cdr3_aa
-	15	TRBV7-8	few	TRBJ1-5	TGTGCCAGCAGCCACCGAACAGGGAACAATCAGCCCCAGCATTTT	CASSHRTGNNQPQHF
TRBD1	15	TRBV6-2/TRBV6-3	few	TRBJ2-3	TGTGCCAGCATCACCGGGACAGACTACACAGATACGCAGTATTTT	CASITGTDYTDTQYF
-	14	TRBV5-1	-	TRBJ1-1	TGCGCCAGCCGAGCAGGGGATTTTATAAATGAAGCTTTCTTT	CASRAGDFINEAFF
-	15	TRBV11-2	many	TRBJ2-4	TGTGCCAGCAGCCCTAATCGCGGGCCTCAAAACATTCAGTACTTC	CASSPNRGPQNIQYF
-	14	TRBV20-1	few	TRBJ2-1	TGCAGTGCTGACGGGACGCGGTCCTACAATGAGCAGTTCTTC	CSADGTRSYNEQFF
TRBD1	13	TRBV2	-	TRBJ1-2	TGTGCCAGCACGACACAGGGGGCTGGTGGCTACACCTTC	CASTTQGAGGYTF
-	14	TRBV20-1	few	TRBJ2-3	TGCAGTGCCCCGACGGTCGTCCAATTAGATACGCAGTATTTT	CSAPTVVQLDTQYF
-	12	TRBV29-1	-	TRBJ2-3	TGCAGCGTTGGGGGCACCACAGATACGCAGTATTTT	CSVGGTTDTQYF
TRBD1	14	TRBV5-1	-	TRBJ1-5	TGTGCCAGCAGCCCTGACAGGGGCAATCAGCCCCAGCATTTT	CASSPDRGNQPQHF
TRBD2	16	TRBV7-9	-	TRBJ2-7	TGTGCCAGCAGCTCGGGACTAGCGGGGTCACCCTACGAGCAGTACTTC	CASSSGLAGSPYEQYF
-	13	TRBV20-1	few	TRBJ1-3	TGCAGTGCTTCACCGGGGGTAGGGAACACCATATATTTT	CSASPGVGNTIYF
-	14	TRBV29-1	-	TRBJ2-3	TGCAGCGCAGGGATCACAGCTAGCACAGATACGCAGTATTTT	CSAGITASTDTQYF
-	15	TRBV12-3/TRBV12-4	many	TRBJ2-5	TGTGCCAGCAGTTTAGGAGGCCACCCTAAAGAGACCCAGTACTTC	CASSLGGHPKETQYF
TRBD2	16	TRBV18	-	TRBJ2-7	TGTGCCAGCTCACCAAAGGGACTAGCGGGGCTCTACGAGCAGTACTTC	CASSPKGLAGLYEQYF
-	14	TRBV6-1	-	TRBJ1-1	TGTGCCAGCATATTGGGGGGAGGGTTCCCTGAAGCTTTCTTT	CASILGGGFPEAFF
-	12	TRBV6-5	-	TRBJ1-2	TGTGCCAGCAGTTGGTCCGGGCATGGCTACACCTTC	CASSWSGHGYTF
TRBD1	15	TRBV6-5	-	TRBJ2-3	TGTGCCAGCAGTACAACAGGGGCTTACGCAGATACGCAGTATTTT	CASSTTGAYADTQYF
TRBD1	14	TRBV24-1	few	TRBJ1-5	TGTGCCACCAGTGAAGGGACAGGTTTCCAGCCCCAGCATTTT	CATSEGTGFQPQHF
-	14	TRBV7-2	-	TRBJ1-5	TGTGCCAGCAGCCCTACAGGTATTGGATGGCCCCAGCATTTT	CASSPTGIGWPQHF
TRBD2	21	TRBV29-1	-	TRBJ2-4	TGCAGCGTTGCTGGGTTGGTAACTAGCGGGAGCCCGTACGGAGCCAAAAACATTCAGTACTTC	CSVAGLVTSGSPYGAKNIQYF
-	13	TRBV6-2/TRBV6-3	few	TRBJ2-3	TGTGCCAGCAGTTACTCGACGGCAGATACGCAGTATTTT	CASSYSTADTQYF
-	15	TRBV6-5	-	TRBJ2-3	TGTGCCAGCAGTTACGAGGGGCTCTCCGGGGATACGCAGTATTTT	CASSYEGLSGDTQYF
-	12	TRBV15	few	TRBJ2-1	TGTGCCACCAGTGTCTCCTACAATGAGCAGTTCTTC	CATSVSYNEQFF
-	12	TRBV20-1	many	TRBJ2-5	TGCAGTGCAGGGTCGACAAGGGAGACCCAGTACTTC	CSAGSTRETQYF
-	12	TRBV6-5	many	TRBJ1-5	TGTGCCAGCAGTAACCCAAATCAGCCCCAGCATTTT	CASSNPNQPQHF
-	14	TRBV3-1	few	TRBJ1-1	TGTGCCAGCAGCCCAAAACCCGAGAACACTGAAGCTTTCTTT	CASSPKPENTEAFF
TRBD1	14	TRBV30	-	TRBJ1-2	TGTGCCTGGACACCCGACAGGGGGAACTATGGCTACACCTTC	CAWTPDRGNYGYTF